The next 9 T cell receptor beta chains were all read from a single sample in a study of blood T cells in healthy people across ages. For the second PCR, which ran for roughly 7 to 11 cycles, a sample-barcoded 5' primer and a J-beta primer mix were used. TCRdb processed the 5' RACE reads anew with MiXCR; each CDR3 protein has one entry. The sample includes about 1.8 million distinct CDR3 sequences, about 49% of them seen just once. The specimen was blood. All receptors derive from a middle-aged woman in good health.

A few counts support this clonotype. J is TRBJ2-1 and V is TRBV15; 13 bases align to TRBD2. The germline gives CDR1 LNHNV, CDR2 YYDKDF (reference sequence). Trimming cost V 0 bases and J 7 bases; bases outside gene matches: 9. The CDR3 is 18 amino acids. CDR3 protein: CATSRDPPTSGGRNEQFF. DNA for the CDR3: TGTGCCACCAGCAGAGATCCTCCGACTAGCGGGGGGAGGAATGAGCAGTTCTTC.

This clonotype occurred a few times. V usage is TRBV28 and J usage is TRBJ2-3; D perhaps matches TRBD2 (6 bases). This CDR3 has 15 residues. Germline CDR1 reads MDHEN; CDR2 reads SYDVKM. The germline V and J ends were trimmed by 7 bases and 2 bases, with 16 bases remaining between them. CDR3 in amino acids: CASNPGGDHTDTQYF. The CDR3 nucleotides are TGTGCCAGCAACCCTGGCGGGGACCACACAGATACGCAGTATTTT.

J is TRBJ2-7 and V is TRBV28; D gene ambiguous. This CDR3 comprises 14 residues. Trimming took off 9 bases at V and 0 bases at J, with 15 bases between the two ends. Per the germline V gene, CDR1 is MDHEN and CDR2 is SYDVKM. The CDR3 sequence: CASTGGYGSYEQYF. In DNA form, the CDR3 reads TGTGCCAGTACGGGCGGATACGGCTCCTACGAGCAGTACTTC.

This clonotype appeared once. CDR3 sequence (DNA): TGTGCCAGCAGCTTAGATCGGTCGGGGGGCCAAGAGACCCAGTACTTC. As protein: CASSLDRSGGQETQYF. The rearrangement uses TRBV7-2 and TRBJ2-4; 7 nucleotides align to TRBD2. The DNA end is more similar to TRBJ2-5, so the J call may be wrong. This CDR3 comprises 16 residues. The germline gives CDR1 SGHTA, CDR2 FQGNSA.

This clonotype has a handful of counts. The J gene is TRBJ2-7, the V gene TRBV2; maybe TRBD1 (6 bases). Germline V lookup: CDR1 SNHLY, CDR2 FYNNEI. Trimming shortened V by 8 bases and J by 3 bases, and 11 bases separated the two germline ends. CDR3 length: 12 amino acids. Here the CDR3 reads CASLTGNYEQYF. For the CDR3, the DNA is TGTGCCAGCCTGACAGGAAACTACGAGCAGTACTTC.

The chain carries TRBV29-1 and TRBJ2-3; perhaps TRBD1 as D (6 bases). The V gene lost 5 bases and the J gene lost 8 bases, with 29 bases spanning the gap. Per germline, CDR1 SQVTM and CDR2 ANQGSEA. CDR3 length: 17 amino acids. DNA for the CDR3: TGCAGCGTTACCCTACAGGGTAGGTGGAACCTCCAGAGTACGCAGTATTTT. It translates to CSVTLQGRWNLQSTQYF.

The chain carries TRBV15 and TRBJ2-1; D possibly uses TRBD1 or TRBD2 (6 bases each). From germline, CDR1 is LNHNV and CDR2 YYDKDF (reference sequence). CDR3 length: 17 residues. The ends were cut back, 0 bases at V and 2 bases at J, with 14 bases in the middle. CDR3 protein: CATSRDYGGAAYNEQFF. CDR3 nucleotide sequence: TGTGCCACCAGCAGAGATTACGGGGGCGCTGCCTACAATGAGCAGTTCTTC.

The CDR3 protein is CASTRHPGETQYF. CDR3 nucleotide sequence: TGTGCCAGCACCCGGCACCCGGGGGAGACCCAGTACTTC. The V and J genes are TRBV7-2 and TRBJ2-5; tentatively, D is TRBD2 (5 bases). The germline gives CDR1 SGHTA, CDR2 FQGNSA. This CDR3 has 13 amino acids. Trimming took off 7 bases at V and 5 bases at J, with 14 bases between the two ends.

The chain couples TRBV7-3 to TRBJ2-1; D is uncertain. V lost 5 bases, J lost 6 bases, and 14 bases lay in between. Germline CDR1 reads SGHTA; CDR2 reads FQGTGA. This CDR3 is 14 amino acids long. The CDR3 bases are TGTGCCAGCAGCCTCACCCTAGATCCCAATGAGCAGTTCTTC. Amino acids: CASSLTLDPNEQFF. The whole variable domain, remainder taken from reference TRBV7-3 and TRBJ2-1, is GAGVSQTPSNKVTEKGKYVELRCDPISGHTALYWYRQSLGQGPEFLIYFQGTGAADDSGLPNDRFFAVRPEGSVSTLKIQRTERGDSAVYLCASSLTLDPNEQFFGPGTRLTVL.